This T cell receptor beta chain was sequenced during a study of OX40 agonist ivuxolimab in advanced cancers. For the study in its entirety: Ivuxolimab, which targeted the costimulatory receptor OX40 (CD134), was an agonistic, fully human IgG2 monoclonal antibody. Intravenous ivuxolimab was administered to patients every 2 weeks at six dose levels: 0.01, 0.1, 0.3, 1.5, 3 and 10 mg/kg. Among the roughly 52 dose-escalation patients, about 19 had hepatocellular carcinoma, 15 melanoma, 9 renal cell carcinoma and 9 head and neck cancer. A male proportion of about 79% and a mean age of around 60 years, ranging from about 23 to 79, were recorded for the dose-escalation cohort. Prior anti-PD-1, anti-PD-L1 or anti-CTLA-4 therapy was permitted, and approximately 39% of dose-escalation patients had received checkpoint inhibitors. Three dose-escalation patients achieved partial responses, one with hepatocellular carcinoma and two with cutaneous melanoma. The purpose of peripheral TCRbeta sequencing was to test whether ivuxolimab changed TCR sequence diversity and led to clonal T-cell expansion. The paper describes the monotherapy dose-escalation part (N = 52 patients) of the phase I trial of ivuxolimab. What the authors observed across the whole study: At doses from 0.1 to 3.0 mg/kg, clonal expansion was seen in both CD4+ and CD8+ blood T cells between baseline and week 6. After ivuxolimab, expanded clones were on average more numerous among CD8+ T cells than among CD4+ T cells. Partial responders in the 0.1-3.0 mg/kg groups had among the lowest normalized peripheral clonal expansion, especially among CD8+ T cells. The antigen specificity of the clonally expanded peripheral T cells was not determined. Low levels of normalized T-cell clonal expansion were also seen in some nonresponding patients.

To sequence the TCRbeta CDR3 region, genomic DNA was isolated from the sorted cells. The immunoSEQ Assay was used for sequencing of TCRbeta CDR3 regions. Sourced from immuneACCESS, this table was stored by TCRdb with only in-frame sequences that have V and J called. A share of the clones is absent; for the studies checked, an unresolved V gene accounts for under half, and the remainder has no known explanation. A total of 80,000 or so clones appear in this sample, about 85% of them only once. Approximately 7.7% of the sample is taken by the ten largest. Patients with autoimmune disease history or receiving systemic immunosuppression were excluded from the trial. Peripheral blood for TCR sequencing was collected from all dose cohorts at baseline, on cycle 4 day 1, and on cycle 7 day 1. The samples were drawn from a first-in-human, open-label, multicenter phase I dose-escalation trial of ivuxolimab. Adults with locally advanced or metastatic melanoma, renal cell carcinoma, hepatocellular carcinoma or head and neck squamous cell carcinoma were enrolled in the trial. CD4+ and CD8+ T cells were sorted separately from peripheral blood before TCR sequencing.

This clone was seen a few times. Its antigen specificity is not known. Per-base qualities were not stored, and no clone one base away is much larger. The clonotype originates from an adult with an advanced solid tumor such as melanoma, head and neck, liver or kidney cancer. Specimen: CD4+ or CD8+ T cells sorted from blood, collected in a trial of the OX40 agonist ivuxolimab.

In nucleotides, the sequence is TGTGCCAGCAGTTTGACAGGGGAGGATGAGCAGTTCTTC. The resulting protein is CASSLTGEDEQFF. Recombination joined TRBV2 with TRBJ2-1; the central 8 bases match TRBD1. Trimming removed 5 bases from V and 8 bases from J; the gene matches leave 5 bases unexplained. Taken from the germline V gene, the CDR1 and CDR2 loops are SNHLY and FYNNEI. The CDR3, cysteine through phenylalanine, is 13 amino acids long. The retained sequence is limited to the CDR3, 39 bases, with the frame set at the first base.